Shown below are 11 T cell receptor beta chains from a single sample sequenced in a study of T cells in Graves' hyperthyroidism and ophthalmopathy. TCR beta CDR3 region amplification was performed from RNA transcripts. In the first-round RT-PCR of the TCR CDR3, the HTBI primer set was used. TCRdb re-called the multiplex PCR reads with MiXCR, one entry per CDR3 protein. The table shows hundreds of thousands of distinct CDR3 sequences, with just under 45% occurring only once. Material for sequencing was peripheral blood or thyroid tissue (not recorded which). Source of these receptors: an adult man with Graves' disease, either hyperthyroidism or ophthalmopathy (not recorded which).

This clonotype came up many times. This chain uses TRBV2 with TRBJ1-3; the D is unclear. The germline CDR1 and CDR2 sequences are SNHLY and FYNNEI. The V gene lost 5 bases and the J gene lost 2 bases, with 7 bases spanning the gap. CDR3 size: 13 residues. The CDR3 DNA sequence: TGTGCCAGCAGTCGGAGTGCTGGAAACACCATATATTTT. Protein product: CASSRSAGNTIYF. The full variable domain, completed using reference TRBV2 and TRBJ1-3, is EPEVTQTPSHQVTQMGQEVILRCVPISNHLYFYWYRQILGQKVEFLVSFYNNEISEKSEIFDDQFSVERPDGSNFTLKIRSTKLEDSAMYFCASSRSAGNTIYFGEGSWLTVV.

This clonotype was seen many times. The V and J genes are TRBV25-1 and TRBJ1-2; D not resolved. Trimming shortened V by 6 bases and J by 3 bases, and 8 bases separated the two germline ends. Germline V gene sequence: CDR1 MGHDK, CDR2 SYGVNS. CDR3 length: 12 residues. The CDR3 nucleotides are TGTGCCAGCAGGGGTGACCACTATGGCTACACCTTC. Its translation is CASRGDHYGYTF.

Worth noting for this clonotype: The junction shows a germline mismatch at one end, possibly a read error. This chain links TRBV7-2 with TRBJ1-5, with D unresolved. The CDR3 runs to 13 residues. Germline loops: CDR1 SGHTA, CDR2 FQGNSA. CDR3 residues: CASSFNSYQPQHF. DNA of the CDR3: TGTGCCAGCAGTTTCAATAGCTATCAGCCCCAGCATTTT.

Many counts were recorded for this clonotype. This rearrangement joins TRBV10-2 to TRBJ1-2, with D tentatively TRBD1 (5 bases). The CDR3 is 14 residues long. V was shortened by 4 bases and J by 3 bases, with 12 bases between the two germline ends. CDR1 and CDR2 from the germline V gene are WSHSY and SAAADI. For the CDR3, the DNA is TGCGCCAGCAGTGCTGGGGGGGTTCACTATGGCTACACCTTC. It translates to CASSAGGVHYGYTF.

This clonotype appeared many times. The rearrangement joins TRBV7-9 to TRBJ2-7; D call uncertain. Trimming cost V 0 bases and J 7 bases, with 7 bases left between them. The CDR3 has 12 residues. Per the germline V gene, CDR1 is SEHNR and CDR2 is FQNEAQ (reference sequence). The CDR3 loop is CASSLAAGEQYF. Here the CDR3 DNA reads TGTGCCAGCAGCTTAGCGGCTGGAGAGCAGTACTTC. The whole variable domain, remainder taken from reference TRBV7-9 and TRBJ2-7, is DTGVSQNPRHKITKRGQNVTFRCDPISEHNRLYWYRQTLGQGPEFLTYFQNEAQLEKSRLLSDRFSAERPKGSFSTLEIQRTEQGDSAMYLCASSLAAGEQYFGPGTRLTVT.

This clonotype was observed many times. The chain carries TRBV7-9 and TRBJ1-5, with D unclear. The germline gives CDR1 SEHNR, CDR2 FQNEAQ (reference sequence). The CDR3 is 13 amino acids. V was pared by 6 bases and J by 4 bases, with 10 bases between. The CDR3: CASSLDLNQPQHF. For the CDR3, the DNA is TGTGCCAGCAGTTTGGACTTAAATCAGCCCCAGCATTTT.

V and J are TRBV20-1 and TRBJ2-7; 7 bases match TRBD2. V shed 6 bases, J shed 2 bases, and the junction held 10 bases outside the gene matches. Germline V gives CDR1 DFQATT, CDR2 SNEGSKA (reference sequence). This CDR3 comprises 14 residues. The CDR3 nucleotides are TGCAGTGCCCACCCGGCTAGCGGCCCCTACGAGCAGTACTTC. Translating gives CSAHPASGPYEQYF.

This clonotype was seen many times. The rearrangement uses TRBV19 and TRBJ1-5; TRBD1 matches at 8 bases. With 4 bases clipped from V and 0 bases from J, the junction kept 5 bases outside the gene matches. The CDR3 is 16 residues long. Looked up from germline, CDR1 is LNHDA and CDR2 is SQIVND (reference sequence). The CDR3 region has the DNA TGTGCCAGTAGTAGACAGGGGCCGGATAGCAATCAGCCCCAGCATTTT. This sequence encodes CASSRQGPDSNQPQHF.

Ten or more counts support this clonotype. J is TRBJ2-5 and V is TRBV7-9; 9 positions match TRBD2. The CDR3 totals 16 residues. Germline loops: CDR1 SEHNR, CDR2 FQNEAQ (reference sequence). The ends lost 5 bases at V and 2 bases at J; junction bases unmatched: 9. In DNA, the CDR3 is TGTGCCAGCAGCCAAGGTGGTAGCGGGGGACAAGAGACCCAGTACTTC. Its protein is CASSQGGSGGQETQYF.

This clonotype was observed at least ten times. This chain joins TRBV19 and TRBJ1-5; D unclear. The CDR3 length is 15 residues. V dropped 3 bases and J dropped 2 bases, with 11 bases sitting between them. The germline V gene encodes CDR1 LNHDA and CDR2 SQIVND (reference sequence). CDR3 sequence reads: CASSIYDTGNQPQHF. The DNA of the CDR3 is TGTGCCAGTAGTATTTATGATACTGGCAATCAGCCCCAGCATTTT.

This clonotype was counted a few times. This sequence joins TRBV20-1 and TRBJ1-2; 10 bases match TRBD1. The V and J ends lost 6 bases and 0 bases, in that order; junction bases with no gene match: 7. Germline CDR1 DFQATT, CDR2 SNEGSKA (reference sequence). The CDR3 totals 15 residues. The CDR3 DNA is TGCAGTGCAAAGGGGACAGGGGAGGCTAACTATGGCTACACCTTC. It codes for CSAKGTGEANYGYTF.